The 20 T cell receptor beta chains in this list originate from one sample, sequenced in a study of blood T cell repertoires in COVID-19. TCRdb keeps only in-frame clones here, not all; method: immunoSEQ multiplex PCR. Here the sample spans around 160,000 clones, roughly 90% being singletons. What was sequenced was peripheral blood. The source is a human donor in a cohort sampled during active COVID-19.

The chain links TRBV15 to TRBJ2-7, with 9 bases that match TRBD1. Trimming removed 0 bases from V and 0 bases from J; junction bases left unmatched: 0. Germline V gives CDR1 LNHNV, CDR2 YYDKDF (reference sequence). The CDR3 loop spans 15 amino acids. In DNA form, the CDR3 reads TGTGCCACCAGCAGAGAGACAGGGGGCTCCTACGAGCAGTACTTC. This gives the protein CATSRETGGSYEQYF.

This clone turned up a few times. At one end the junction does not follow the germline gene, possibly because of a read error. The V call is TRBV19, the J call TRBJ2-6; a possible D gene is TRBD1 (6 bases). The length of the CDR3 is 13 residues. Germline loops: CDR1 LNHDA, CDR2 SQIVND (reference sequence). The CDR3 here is CASRIQGVNVLTF. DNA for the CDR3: TGTGCCAGTCGTATACAGGGTGTCAACGTCCTGACTTTC.

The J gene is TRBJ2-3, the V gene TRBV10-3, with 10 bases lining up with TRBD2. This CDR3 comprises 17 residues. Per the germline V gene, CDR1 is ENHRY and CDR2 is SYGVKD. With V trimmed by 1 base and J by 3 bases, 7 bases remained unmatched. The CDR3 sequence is CAISEFTLAGVTDTQYF. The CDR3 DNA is TGTGCCATCAGTGAGTTTACCCTAGCGGGAGTAACAGATACGCAGTATTTT.

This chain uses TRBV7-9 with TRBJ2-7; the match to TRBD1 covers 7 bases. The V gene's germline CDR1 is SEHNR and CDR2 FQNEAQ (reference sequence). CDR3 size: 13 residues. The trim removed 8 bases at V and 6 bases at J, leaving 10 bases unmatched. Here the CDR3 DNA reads TGTGCCAGCGCCGGTAGGGGGCAACCCGAGCAGTACTTC. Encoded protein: CASAGRGQPEQYF.

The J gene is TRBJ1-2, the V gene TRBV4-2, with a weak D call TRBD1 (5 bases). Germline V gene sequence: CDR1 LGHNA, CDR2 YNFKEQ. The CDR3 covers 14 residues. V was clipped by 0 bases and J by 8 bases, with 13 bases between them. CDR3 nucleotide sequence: TGTGCCAGCAGCCAAGACAGGGCCGTCGGGGGCTACACCTTC. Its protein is CASSQDRAVGGYTF.

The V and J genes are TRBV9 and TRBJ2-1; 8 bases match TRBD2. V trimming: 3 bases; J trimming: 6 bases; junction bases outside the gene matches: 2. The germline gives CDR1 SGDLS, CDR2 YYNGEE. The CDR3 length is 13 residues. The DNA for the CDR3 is TGTGCCAGCAGCGAGGCGGGGGGCAATGAGCAGTTCTTC. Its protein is CASSEAGGNEQFF.

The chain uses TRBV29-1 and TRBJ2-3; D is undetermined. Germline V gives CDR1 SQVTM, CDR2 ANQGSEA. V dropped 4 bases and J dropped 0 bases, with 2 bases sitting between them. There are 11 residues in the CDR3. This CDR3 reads CSVASTDTQYF. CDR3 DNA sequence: TGCAGCGTTGCAAGCACAGATACGCAGTATTTT.

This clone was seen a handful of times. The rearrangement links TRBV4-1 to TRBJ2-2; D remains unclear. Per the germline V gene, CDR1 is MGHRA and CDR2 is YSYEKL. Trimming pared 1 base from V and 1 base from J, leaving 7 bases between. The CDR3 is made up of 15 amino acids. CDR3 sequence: CASSQVLKNTGELFF. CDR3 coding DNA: TGCGCCAGCAGCCAAGTTTTAAAGAACACCGGGGAGCTGTTTTTT.

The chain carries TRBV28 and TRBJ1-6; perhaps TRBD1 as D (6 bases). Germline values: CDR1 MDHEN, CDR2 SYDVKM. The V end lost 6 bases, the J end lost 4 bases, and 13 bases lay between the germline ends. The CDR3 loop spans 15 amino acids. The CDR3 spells CASSPSTGYNSPLHF. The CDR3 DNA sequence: TGTGCCAGCAGCCCGTCGACAGGTTATAATTCACCCCTCCACTTT.

The CDR3 reads CASSSGQATYGYTF. The CDR3 nucleotides read TGCGCCAGCAGCTCTGGACAGGCGACCTATGGCTACACCTTC. This chain joins TRBV5-1 and TRBJ1-2; 7 bases line up with TRBD1. The CDR3 length is 14 residues. Per germline, CDR1 SGHRS and CDR2 YFSETQ. After removal of 3 bases from V and 4 bases from J, the junction contained 6 bases not matched to a gene.

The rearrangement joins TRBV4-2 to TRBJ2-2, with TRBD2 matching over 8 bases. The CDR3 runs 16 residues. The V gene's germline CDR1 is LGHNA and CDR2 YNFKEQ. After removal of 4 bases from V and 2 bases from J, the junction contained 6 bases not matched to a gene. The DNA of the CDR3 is TGTGCCAGCAGCCCCTCGGGACTAGAAAACACCGGGGAGCTGTTTTTT. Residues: CASSPSGLENTGELFF.

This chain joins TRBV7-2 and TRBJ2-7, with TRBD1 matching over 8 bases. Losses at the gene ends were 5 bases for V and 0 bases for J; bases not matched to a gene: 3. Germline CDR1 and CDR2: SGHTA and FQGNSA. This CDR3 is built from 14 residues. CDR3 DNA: TGTGCCAGCAGCCCGGACAGGGTCTCCTACGAGCAGTACTTC. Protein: CASSPDRVSYEQYF.

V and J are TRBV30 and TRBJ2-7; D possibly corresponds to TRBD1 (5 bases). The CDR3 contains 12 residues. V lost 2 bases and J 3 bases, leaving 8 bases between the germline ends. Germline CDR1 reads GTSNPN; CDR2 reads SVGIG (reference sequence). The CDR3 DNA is TGTGCCTGGAGTCCCAGGGACTACGAGCAGTACTTC. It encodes CAWSPRDYEQYF.

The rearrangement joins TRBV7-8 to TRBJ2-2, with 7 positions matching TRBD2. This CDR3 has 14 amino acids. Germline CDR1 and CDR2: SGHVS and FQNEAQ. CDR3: CATSGELNTGELFF. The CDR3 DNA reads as TGTGCAACCAGCGGGGAGTTAAACACCGGGGAGCTGTTTTTT. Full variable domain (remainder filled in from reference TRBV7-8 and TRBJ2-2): GAGVSQSPRYKVAKRGQDVALRCDPISGHVSLFWYQQALGQGPEFLTYFQNEAQLDKSGLPSDRFFAERPEGSVSTLKIQRTQQEDSAVYLCATSGELNTGELFFGEGSRLTVL.

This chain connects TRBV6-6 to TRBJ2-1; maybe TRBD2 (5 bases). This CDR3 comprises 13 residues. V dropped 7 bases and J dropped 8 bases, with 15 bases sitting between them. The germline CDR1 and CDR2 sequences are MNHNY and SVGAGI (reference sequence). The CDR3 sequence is CASTLDEGDEQFF. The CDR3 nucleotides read TGTGCCAGCACGCTAGACGAGGGCGATGAGCAGTTCTTC.

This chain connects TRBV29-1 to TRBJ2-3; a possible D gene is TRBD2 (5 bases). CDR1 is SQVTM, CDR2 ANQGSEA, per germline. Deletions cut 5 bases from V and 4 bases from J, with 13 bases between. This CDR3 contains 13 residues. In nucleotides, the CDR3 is TGCAGCGTTTTAAGAGGGTCGGCAGATACGCAGTATTTT. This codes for CSVLRGSADTQYF.

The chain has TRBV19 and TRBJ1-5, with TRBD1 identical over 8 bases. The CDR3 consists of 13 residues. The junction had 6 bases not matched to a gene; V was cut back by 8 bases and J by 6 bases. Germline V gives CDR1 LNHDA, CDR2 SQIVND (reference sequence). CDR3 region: CASQQGVVQPQHF. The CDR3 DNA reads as TGTGCCAGTCAACAGGGGGTTGTTCAGCCCCAGCATTTT. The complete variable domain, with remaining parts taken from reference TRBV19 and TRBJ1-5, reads DGGITQSPKYLFRKEGQNVTLSCEQNLNHDAMYWYRQDPGQGLRLIYYSQIVNDFQKGDIAEGYSVSREKKESFPLTVTSAQKNPTAFYLCASQQGVVQPQHFGDGTRLSIL.

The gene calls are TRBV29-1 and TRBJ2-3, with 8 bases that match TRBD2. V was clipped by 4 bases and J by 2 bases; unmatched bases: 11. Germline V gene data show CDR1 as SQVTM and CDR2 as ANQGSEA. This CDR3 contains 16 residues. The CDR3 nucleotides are TGCAGCGTTGGTTGGAAGCGGGGGCCAAACACAGATACGCAGTATTTT. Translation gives CSVGWKRGPNTDTQYF.

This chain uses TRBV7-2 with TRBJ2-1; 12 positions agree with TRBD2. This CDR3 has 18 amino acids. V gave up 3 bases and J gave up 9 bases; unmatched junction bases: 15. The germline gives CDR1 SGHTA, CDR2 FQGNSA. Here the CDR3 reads CASSFLKRLAGDFIEQFF. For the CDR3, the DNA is TGTGCCAGCAGCTTCCTGAAACGACTAGCGGGGGATTTCATTGAGCAGTTCTTC.

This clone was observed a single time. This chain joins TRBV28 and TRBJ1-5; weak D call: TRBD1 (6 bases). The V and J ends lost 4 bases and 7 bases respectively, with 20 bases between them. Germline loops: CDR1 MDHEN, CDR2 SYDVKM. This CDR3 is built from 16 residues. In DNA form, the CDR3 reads TGTGCCAGCAGTTCATACAGGGTAGAGGGTTGGCAGCCCCAGCATTTT. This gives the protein CASSSYRVEGWQPQHF.